What follows are 14 T cell receptor beta chains derived from one specimen sequenced in a study of identifying expanded T cells in peripheral blood (dated by TCRdb to about 2019). Library construction relied on the immunoSEQ multiplex PCR assay. In TCRdb, the immuneACCESS table is reduced to in-frame sequences with V and J assigned. These tables do not hold every clone; where another copy was compared, an unresolved V gene accounts for under half, and the others remain unexplained. This sample has some 75,000 clones in its table, and roughly 90% of those were observed once. The top ten clonotypes cover 3% to 3.5% of the sample. The source material was blood. The receptor set was obtained from a person between 18 and 75 years old in good health.

The chain combines TRBV7-2 with TRBJ2-3, with unresolved D. CDR1 is SGHTA, CDR2 FQGNSA, per germline. V was pared by 5 bases and J by 4 bases, with 13 bases between. The CDR3 is made up of 14 amino acids. The CDR3 nucleotides read TGTGCCAGCAGCCTTTACCAGACCGCAGATACGCAGTATTTT. Amino acid sequence: CASSLYQTADTQYF.

CDR3 in amino acids: CASSSSWGRDTQYF. Here the CDR3 DNA reads TGTGCCAGCAGCTCCTCATGGGGCCGGGATACGCAGTATTTT. This chain uses TRBV11-2 with TRBJ2-3; tentatively, D is TRBD1 (5 bases). The germline V gene has CDR1 SGHAT and CDR2 FQNNGV. This CDR3 has 14 residues. V lost 4 bases to trimming and J lost 6 bases, with 14 bases between them. The entire variable domain, with the rest obtained from reference TRBV11-2 and TRBJ2-3, is as follows: EAGVAQSPRYKIIEKRQSVAFWCNPISGHATLYWYQQILGQGPKLLIQFQNNGVVDDSQLPKDRFSAERLKGVDSTLKIQPAKLEDSAVYLCASSSSWGRDTQYFGPGTRLTVL.

This clone was detected only once. The chain carries TRBV4-1 and TRBJ1-1, with TRBD1 matching over 7 bases. The CDR3 has 15 residues. V dropped 0 bases and J dropped 4; count of bases not matched to a gene: 5. Germline V lookup: CDR1 MGHRA, CDR2 YSYEKL. CDR3 protein: CASSQEGGRRTEAFF. Written as DNA, the CDR3 is TGCGCCAGCAGCCAAGAAGGGGGCAGGCGCACTGAAGCTTTCTTT.

The chain employs TRBV12-1 and TRBJ2-7; whether TRBD2, the table's D call, matches the DNA was not checked. TRBV12-1 is classified as a pseudogene. This CDR3 is built from 15 residues. This chain's CDR3 is CASSFLTSAPYEQYF. In DNA form, the CDR3 reads TGTGCCAGCAGCTTTCTGACTAGCGCTCCCTACGAGCAGTACTTC.

This sequence joins TRBV28 and TRBJ2-5, with TRBD1 identical over 9 bases. This CDR3 is built from 15 residues. Trimming removed 0 bases from V and 5 bases from J; junction bases left unmatched: 4. Germline CDR1 reads MDHEN; CDR2 reads SYDVKM. The CDR3 DNA reads TGTGCCAGCAGTTTATGGGACAGGGGTCGGGAGACCCAGTACTTC. The encoded protein is CASSLWDRGRETQYF.

CDR3 coding DNA: TGTGCCAGCAGTTTGGACGGCAGCTACGAGCAGTACTTC. This translates into CASSLDGSYEQYF. The rearrangement uses TRBV6-5 and TRBJ2-7; D is undetermined. CDR3 length: 13 amino acids. Germline CDR1 MNHEY, CDR2 SVGAGI. V shed 4 bases and J shed 3 bases, with 10 bases lying between them.

This clone has only one observation. V is TRBV15 and J is TRBJ1-1; D is ambiguous. V dropped 2 bases and J dropped 1 base, with 8 bases sitting between them. The CDR3 spans 14 residues. The germline gives CDR1 LNHNV, CDR2 YYDKDF (reference sequence). The chain's CDR3 is CATSRLNQNTEAFF. In nucleotides, the CDR3 is TGTGCCACCAGCAGACTGAATCAGAACACTGAAGCTTTCTTT.

This chain uses TRBV5-4 with TRBJ2-3, with 9 bases aligning to TRBD2. This CDR3 has 18 residues. V gave up 3 bases and J gave up 0 bases; unmatched junction bases: 11. The V gene's germline CDR1 is SGHNT and CDR2 YYREEE (reference sequence). The CDR3 nucleotides read TGTGCCAGCAGCTCCGTAGCCCCTCTAGCGGGGAGCACAGATACGCAGTATTTT. Encoded protein: CASSSVAPLAGSTDTQYF.

V gene TRBV30 combines with J gene TRBJ2-7, with 7 nucleotides matching TRBD1. J gave up 6 bases and V 3 bases, and 14 bases lay outside the gene matches. Germline loops: CDR1 GTSNPN, CDR2 SVGIG (reference sequence). CDR3 length: 15 amino acids. Here the CDR3 DNA reads TGTGCCTGGAGGGAGAGGGACAGAGAAGTAAGCGAGCAGTACTTC. Translating gives CAWRERDREVSEQYF.

This clone was seen a few times. V is TRBV9 and J is TRBJ2-7; 10 nucleotides match TRBD2. This CDR3 comprises 15 residues. Trimming cost V 4 bases and J 7 bases; bases outside gene matches: 11. From germline, CDR1 is SGDLS and CDR2 YYNGEE. In nucleotides, the CDR3 is TGTGCCAGCAGCCTGAGTCTAGCGGGAGCTGGTGAGCAGTACTTC. Protein sequence: CASSLSLAGAGEQYF.

V usage is TRBV11-2 and J usage is TRBJ2-1; D not certain. CDR1 and CDR2 from the germline V gene are SGHAT and FQNNGV. CDR3 length equals 15 residues. Deletions cut 11 bases from V and 0 bases from J, with 17 bases between. The CDR3: CACTPLRISYNEQFF. DNA for the CDR3: TGTGCCTGCACACCCCTGCGGATCTCCTACAATGAGCAGTTCTTC.

V usage is TRBV7-9 and J usage is TRBJ2-2; 8 bases fit TRBD2. V lost 6 bases, J lost 8 bases, and 2 bases stayed unmatched. The germline V gene encodes CDR1 SEHNR and CDR2 FQNEAQ (reference sequence). This CDR3 comprises 12 residues. This chain's CDR3 is CASRRLAGELFF. In DNA form, the CDR3 reads TGTGCCAGCAGACGACTAGCGGGGGAGCTGTTTTTT.

V is TRBV18 and J is TRBJ2-5, with D hard to call. V lost 0 bases and J lost 5, with 4 bases in between. The CDR3 covers 12 residues. Germline-derived CDR1 and CDR2 are KGHSH and LQKENI. The CDR3 sequence is CASSPPRETQYF. DNA for the CDR3: TGTGCCAGCTCACCACCGCGCGAGACCCAGTACTTC.

The V and J genes are TRBV10-3 and TRBJ2-7, with 8 bases matching TRBD1. Trimming took 4 bases from V and 3 from J; bases not matched to a gene: 17. The germline V gene encodes CDR1 ENHRY and CDR2 SYGVKD. The CDR3 has 18 residues. The CDR3 reads CAISGGDRRKPINYEQYF. The DNA for the CDR3 is TGTGCCATCAGTGGAGGGGACAGGAGAAAACCCATAAACTACGAGCAGTACTTC.